This TCR beta chain was sequenced in a study of chemoradiotherapy in HPV16-positive cancers. About this clone itself: Its target is not known. At one end, the junction sequence differs from germline, possibly due to a read error.

Profiling relied on immunoSEQ multiplex PCR, and the TCRdb table lists in-frame clones only, not all of them. Of several thousand clones in the sample, 60% to 80% were seen once. Germline loops: CDR1 SQVTM, CDR2 ANQGSEA. The CDR3 runs to 9 residues. Over chemoradiotherapy, repertoires were sampled more than once. The study's findings and limits: Non-HPV-specific T cells did not expand in tumors during treatment, whereas candidate HPV-specific clones and E7-related motifs did. HPV-specific T cells were functionally defined from only a couple of HPV16-positive patients. In HPV16-positive patients, HPV-responsive T-cell expansion tracked better recurrence-free survival.

The V call is TRBV29-1, the J call TRBJ2-1; 9 nucleotides match TRBD1. This sample was obtained from a patient who underwent chemoradiotherapy. This TCR was recovered from a human donor with HPV-associated anogenital cancer. The CDR3 DNA sequence: TGCAGCGCAGATGGACAGGGGCTCTTC. Translation gives CSADGQGLF.